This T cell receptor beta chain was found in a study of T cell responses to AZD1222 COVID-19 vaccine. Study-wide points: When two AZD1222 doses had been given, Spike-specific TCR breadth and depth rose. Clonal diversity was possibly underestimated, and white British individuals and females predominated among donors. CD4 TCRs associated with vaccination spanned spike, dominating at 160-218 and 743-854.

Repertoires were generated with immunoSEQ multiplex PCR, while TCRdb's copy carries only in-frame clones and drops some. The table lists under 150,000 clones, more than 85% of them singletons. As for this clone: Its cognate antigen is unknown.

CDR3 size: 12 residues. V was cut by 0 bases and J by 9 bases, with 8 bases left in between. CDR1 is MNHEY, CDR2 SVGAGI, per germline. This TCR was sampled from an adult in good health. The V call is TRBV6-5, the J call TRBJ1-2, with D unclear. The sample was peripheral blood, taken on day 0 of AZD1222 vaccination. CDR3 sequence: CASSYSSGRYTF. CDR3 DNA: TGTGCCAGCAGTTACTCGTCCGGGCGCTACACCTTC.